The 8 T cell receptor beta chains listed next were all sequenced from one sample in a study of blood T cells in healthy people across ages. Sample-barcoded 5' priming and a J-beta primer mix drove a second PCR of about 6 to 12 cycles. MiXCR was run by TCRdb on the 5' RACE reads, yielding one entry per CDR3 protein. The sample contains about 1.5 million distinct CDR3 sequences, 35% to 45% of which appear only once. Sequencing used blood. The receptors stem from a woman aged 18-29 years in good health.

The chain uses TRBV20-1 and TRBJ2-5; 9 bases match TRBD1. Germline-derived CDR1 and CDR2 are DFQATT and SNEGSKA (reference sequence). This CDR3 comprises 14 residues. V shed 3 bases, J shed 5 bases, and the junction held 7 bases outside the gene matches. The CDR3 DNA is TGCAGTGCTAGGCGGACAGGGGCCACGGAGACCCAGTACTTC. Translating gives CSARRTGATETQYF.

A few counts support this clonotype. The chain recombines TRBV7-9 with TRBJ1-1; D is undetermined. The CDR3 runs 14 residues. V lost 3 bases to trimming and J lost 0 bases, with 8 bases between them. Germline V gene lookup returns CDR1 SEHNR and CDR2 FQNEAQ (reference sequence). The CDR3 reads CASSFWTMNTEAFF. The DNA of the CDR3 is TGTGCCAGCAGCTTTTGGACTATGAACACTGAAGCTTTCTTT. Full variable domain (remainder filled in from reference TRBV7-9 and TRBJ1-1): DTGVSQNPRHKITKRGQNVTFRCDPISEHNRLYWYRQTLGQGPEFLTYFQNEAQLEKSRLLSDRFSAERPKGSFSTLEIQRTEQGDSAMYLCASSFWTMNTEAFFGQGTRLTVV.

About this clonotype: The junction and the germline gene differ at one end; a read error may be behind it. This chain uses TRBV7-2 with TRBJ2-3, with D perhaps assigned TRBD1 or TRBD2 (5 bases each). Germline V gene sequence: CDR1 SGHTA, CDR2 FQGNSA. CDR3 length equals 15 residues. CDR3 protein: CASTPMGRGSDMQYF. CDR3 nucleotide sequence: TGTGCCAGCACCCCAATGGGACGGGGCTCAGATATGCAGTATTTT.

This clonotype was seen a handful of times. This chain joins TRBV6-2 or TRBV6-3 and TRBJ1-5; D is ambiguous. This CDR3 has 15 amino acids. Trimming pared 1 base from V and 0 bases from J, leaving 7 bases between. Germline CDR1 is MNHEY and CDR2 is SVGEGT. This CDR3 is CASSYWEYSNQPQHF. As DNA, the CDR3 is TGTGCCAGCAGTTACTGGGAATATAGCAATCAGCCCCAGCATTTT.

V is TRBV10-3 and J is TRBJ2-5, with D perhaps TRBD1 (5 bases). CDR1 is ENHRY and CDR2 is SYGVKD in the germline V gene. CDR3 length: 14 residues. V lost 4 bases, J lost 0 bases, and 9 bases lay in between. The CDR3 is CAISGSRDQETQYF. DNA of the CDR3: TGTGCCATCAGTGGGAGCAGGGACCAAGAGACCCAGTACTTC.

V usage is TRBV4-3 and J usage is TRBJ2-1; 12 bases agree with TRBD2. CDR3 length equals 15 residues. Trimming at V came to 2 bases and at J to 8 bases, leaving 4 bases not matched to a gene. The germline V gene encodes CDR1 LGHNA and CDR2 YSLEER. The CDR3, as DNA: TGCGCCAGCAGCCAAAGGACTAGCGGGGACGATGAGCAGTTCTTC. Translation gives CASSQRTSGDDEQFF.

CDR3 residues: CASSQDIKVDEQFF. CDR3 nucleotide sequence: TGCGCCAGCAGCCAAGATATCAAGGTCGATGAGCAGTTCTTC. This chain connects TRBV4-3 to TRBJ2-1; D gene uncertain. The CDR3 extends over 14 amino acids. Germline CDR1 reads LGHNA; CDR2 reads YSLEER. Trimming removed 0 bases from V and 8 bases from J, with 11 bases in between.

A remark on this clonotype: The junction differs from germline at one of its ends, possibly a read error. This rearrangement joins TRBV7-2 to TRBJ1-2; D not resolved. This CDR3 contains 14 residues. CDR1 is SGHTA and CDR2 is FQGNSA in the germline V gene. CDR3 bases: TGTGCCAGCAACTCCCGCGGAGCTAACTGTGGCTACACCTTC. Amino acids: CASNSRGANCGYTF.